What follows describes a single T cell receptor (beta chain). These data originate in a study of blood T cell repertoires in COVID-19. Study as a whole: Spain, Italy and the United States supplied samples that represented acute and convalescent COVID-19. Nucleic acid was either cDNA or gDNA, and it came from T cells, B-cell-depleted T cells, or PBMCs.

In the original processing: Cell counts per sample came from amplifying reference gene primers. Repertoires were generated with immunoSEQ multiplex PCR, while TCRdb's copy carries only in-frame clones and drops some. V, J and clone size were drawn from that table, and D and trimming were deduced from the DNA. The profile covers roughly 200,000 clones, with approximately 88% appearing a single time and 27% taken by the ten largest. This CDR3 comprises 18 residues. In germline, CDR1 is WSHSY, CDR2 SAAADI. Deletions cut 1 base from V and 0 bases from J, with 13 bases between. The material sequenced was peripheral blood. The chain uses TRBV10-2 and TRBJ2-6; tentative D call: TRBD2 (6 bases). The receptor was derived from a man aged 35 to 55 with acute or convalescent COVID-19. The CDR3 here is CASSELEGISSGANVLTF. The CDR3, as DNA: TGCGCCAGCAGTGAGTTGGAGGGTATAAGCTCTGGGGCCAACGTCCTGACTTTC.